The rows below give T cell receptor beta chains drawn from one sample of a study of response to subunit inactivated influenza vaccine. One entry per CDR3 protein results from TCRdb running MiXCR on the RT-PCR reads. The sample records approximately 500,000 distinct CDR3 sequences, 11% to 15% being singletons. Sequenced material: PBMCs from blood, taken less than 13 days after vaccination. The receptors come from a man aged 50 or older who received an inactivated influenza vaccine. Both conserved end residues are part of each CDR3. A D gene is named only where the DNA matches it firmly. A clone size is listed for some rows: how often the clone was seen (once, few, many), or a class if it is expanded.

D gene	V gene	J gene	clone size	CDR3 DNA	CDR3 protein
TRBD2	TRBV9	TRBJ2-6	few	TGTGCCAGCAGCCCCGCGGGGGTTAGCTCTGGGGCCAACGTCCTGACTTTC	CASSPAGVSSGANVLTF
TRBD1	TRBV7-9	TRBJ2-7	once	TGTGCCAGCAGCTTAGCAGGGACAGGGGGTCTCTTTTACGAGCAGTACTTC	CASSLAGTGGLFYEQYF
TRBD1	TRBV6-1	TRBJ1-5	few	TGTGCCAGCAGAGGACAGGTAAATCAGCCCCAGCATTTT	CASRGQVNQPQHF
-	TRBV6-1	TRBJ1-2	many	TGTGCCAGCAGCCGAACAGGGTTAGGCTATGGCTACACCTTC	CASSRTGLGYGYTF
-	TRBV29-1	TRBJ2-1	-	TGCAGCGTTGAAGATGTGAGGGAGTACTACAATGAGCAGTTCTTC	CSVEDVREYYNEQFF
-	TRBV12-3/TRBV12-4	TRBJ1-5	few	TGTGCCAGCAGACCTGGGACACCAAATCAGCCCCAGCATTTT	CASRPGTPNQPQHF
-	TRBV10-3	TRBJ2-1	-	TGTGCCATCAGGCAACAGGGTTCCTACAATGAGCAGTTCTTC	CAIRQQGSYNEQFF
TRBD1	TRBV4-2	TRBJ1-1	few	TGTGCCAGCAGCCACACACCGGGACAGGGGGCCAACACTGAAGCTTTCTTT	CASSHTPGQGANTEAFF
TRBD2	TRBV6-1	TRBJ2-5	few	TGTGCCAGCTCCCACCCATGGGGACTAGCGAGAGAGACCCAGTACTTC	CASSHPWGLARETQYF
-	TRBV29-1	TRBJ1-3	few	TGCAGCGCTAGAGTCTCTGGAAACACCATATATTTT	CSARVSGNTIYF
-	TRBV12-3/TRBV12-4	TRBJ2-7	few	TGTGCCAGCAGTTTTCTCAGGGGATACGAGCAGTACTTC	CASSFLRGYEQYF
-	TRBV28	TRBJ2-5	-	TGTGCCAGCAGGGGACTTTGGTACCAAGAGACCCAGTACTTC	CASRGLWYQETQYF
TRBD1	TRBV18	TRBJ2-7	many	TGTGCCAGCAGCCCCCGGGACAGCTCCTACGAGCAGTACTTC	CASSPRDSSYEQYF
-	TRBV29-1	TRBJ2-5	many	TGCAGCTCCGGAGAGAGTGGGGAGACCCAGTACTTC	CSSGESGETQYF
TRBD2	TRBV20-1	TRBJ2-3	few	TGCAGTGCTACACTAGCGGGAGTGACAGATACGCAGTATTTT	CSATLAGVTDTQYF
-	TRBV7-8	TRBJ2-3	-	TGTGCCAGCAGCTTACCGGGAGCTAACACAGATACGCAGTATTTT	CASSLPGANTDTQYF
TRBD2	TRBV14	TRBJ2-1	-	TGTGCCAGCAGCCGGGCGGGAGGGATGAATTACAATGAGCAGTTCTTC	CASSRAGGMNYNEQFF
-	TRBV4-2	TRBJ2-1	-	TGTGCCAGCAGCCAAGAGAGGATTGGTGAGCAGTTCTTC	CASSQERIGEQFF
-	TRBV6-1	TRBJ1-1	few	TGTGCCAGCACAATACACGGGGCCTCTGAAGCTTTCTTT	CASTIHGASEAFF
-	TRBV5-1	TRBJ2-1	few	TGCGCCAGCAGCCCGGGCGGCGACTCCTACAATGAGCAGTTCTTC	CASSPGGDSYNEQFF
-	TRBV3-1	TRBJ1-2	many	TGTGCCAGCAGCCAAGATGCAGCCCGCGGAGGCTACACCTTC	CASSQDAARGGYTF
TRBD1	TRBV20-1	TRBJ2-7	-	TGCAGCGCTAGAGACCTGGAGACAGGGGTGTACTCCTACGAGCAGTACTTC	CSARDLETGVYSYEQYF
-	TRBV6-2/TRBV6-3	TRBJ2-1	few	TGTGCCAGCAGCCGACCCTCCACCTACAATGAGCAGTTCTTC	CASSRPSTYNEQFF
-	TRBV29-1	TRBJ2-3	few	TGCAGCGTTGAAATATATACAGATACGCAGTATTTT	CSVEIYTDTQYF
-	TRBV7-2	TRBJ2-2	-	TGTGCCAGCAGCTTAGGATCGGGACCGATGCGAGCGGGGGAGCTGTTTTTT	CASSLGSGPMRAGELFF